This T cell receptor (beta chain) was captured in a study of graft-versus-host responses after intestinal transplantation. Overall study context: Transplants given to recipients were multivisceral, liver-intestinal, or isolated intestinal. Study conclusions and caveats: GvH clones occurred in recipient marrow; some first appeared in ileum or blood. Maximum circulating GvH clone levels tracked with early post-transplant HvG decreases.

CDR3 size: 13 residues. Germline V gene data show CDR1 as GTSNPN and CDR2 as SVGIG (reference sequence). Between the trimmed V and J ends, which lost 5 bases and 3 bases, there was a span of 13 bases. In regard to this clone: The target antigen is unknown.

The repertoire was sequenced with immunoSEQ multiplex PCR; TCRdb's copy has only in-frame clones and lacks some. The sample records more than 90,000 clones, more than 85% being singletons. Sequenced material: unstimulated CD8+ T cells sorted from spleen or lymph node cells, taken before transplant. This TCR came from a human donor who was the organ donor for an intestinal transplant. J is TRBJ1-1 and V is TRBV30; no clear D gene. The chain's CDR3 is CAWAPSWDTEAFF. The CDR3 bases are TGTGCCTGGGCCCCTTCATGGGACACTGAAGCTTTCTTT.